The T cell receptor beta chain under discussion was sequenced for a study of shared clonotypes between healthy human individuals. Study overall: The donors, a couple of women and three men, were aged 18 to 49.

This CDR3 region has 16 residues. From germline, CDR1 is SGHTA and CDR2 FQGNSA. Germline trimming cut 5 bases from V and 2 bases from J; bases unmatched to any gene: 4. Method: immunoSEQ multiplex PCR; TCRdb's copy keeps in-frame clones and lacks some. This sample has roughly 2.5 million clones, with approximately 94% found just once. The receptor was derived from a man aged 18 to 30 in good health. The V gene is TRBV7-2, the J gene TRBJ2-3, with 13 bases lining up with TRBD2. The sequenced material came from naive CD4+ T cells sorted from blood. Subset specified: CD45RA+ positively selected. In nucleotides, the CDR3 is TGTGCCAGCAGCCTGGGACTAGCGGGAACCACAGATACGCAGTATTTT. It codes for CASSLGLAGTTDTQYF.